The sequence of this T cell receptor (beta chain) was determined in a study of OX40 agonist ivuxolimab in advanced cancers. Study context: Patients were dosed with the agonistic anti-OX40 (CD134) antibody ivuxolimab.

Repertoires were generated with immunoSEQ multiplex PCR, while TCRdb's copy carries only in-frame clones and drops some. The sample carries some 75,000 clones, about 88% recorded once. J was trimmed by 0 bases and V by 3 bases; bases with no gene match: 8. This CDR3 contains 17 residues. Looked up from germline, CDR1 is SGHAT and CDR2 is FQNNGV. The gene calls are TRBV11-2 and TRBJ2-4, with 7 bases identical to TRBD1. The sequencing used CD4+ or CD8+ T cells sorted from blood, collected in a trial of the OX40 agonist ivuxolimab. The clonotype originates from an adult with an advanced solid tumor such as melanoma, head and neck, liver or kidney cancer. In nucleotides, the CDR3 is TGTGCCAGCAGCTTGGATACAGGGGAGATAGCCAAAAACATTCAGTACTTC. It translates to CASSLDTGEIAKNIQYF. The entire variable domain, with the rest obtained from reference TRBV11-2 and TRBJ2-4, is as follows: EAGVAQSPRYKIIEKRQSVAFWCNPISGHATLYWYQQILGQGPKLLIQFQNNGVVDDSQLPKDRFSAERLKGVDSTLKIQPAKLEDSAVYLCASSLDTGEIAKNIQYFGAGTRLSVL.